Shown below are 32 T cell receptor beta chains from a single sample sequenced in a study of T-cell reconstitution after alpha-beta-depleted transplantation in children. Library preparation (for TCRbeta) was performed with unique molecular identifiers. Each CDR3 protein is one row after TCRdb ran MiXCR on the PCR reads. The table has over 45,000 distinct CDR3 sequences, approximately 43% seen once. Here the sequenced sample was PBMCs, mostly from graft donor cells, taken 360 days after TCRalphabeta/CD19-depleted stem cell transplant. The receptor source for this set is a male patient under 18 who had a stem cell transplant for acute lymphoblastic leukemia, so the T cells may come from the graft donor.

This chain links TRBV9 with TRBJ2-7; D unclear. Germline-derived CDR1 and CDR2 are SGDLS and YYNGEE. V dropped 0 bases and J dropped 4 bases, with 14 bases sitting between them. The CDR3 consists of 15 residues. CDR3 sequence: CASSVAPGFGYEQYF. The CDR3 DNA reads as TGTGCCAGCAGCGTAGCTCCCGGATTTGGGTACGAGCAGTACTTC. The full variable domain, completed using reference TRBV9 and TRBJ2-7, is DSGVTQTPKHLITATGQRVTLRCSPRSGDLSVYWYQQSLDQGLQFLIQYYNGEERAKGNILERFSAQQFPDLHSELNLSSLELGDSALYFCASSVAPGFGYEQYFGPGTRLTVT.

V usage is TRBV7-9 and J usage is TRBJ2-7, with TRBD2 matching over 9 bases. This CDR3 has 15 residues. Germline V gene data show CDR1 as SEHNR and CDR2 as FQNEAQ (reference sequence). V dropped 3 bases and J dropped 5; count of bases not matched to a gene: 8. The CDR3 loop reads CASSFSVAGVHEQYF. CDR3 nucleotides: TGTGCCAGCAGCTTCTCTGTAGCGGGAGTCCACGAGCAGTACTTC.

The rearrangement joins TRBV6-4 to TRBJ2-1; the D call may be TRBD1 or TRBD2 (5 bases each). Trimming shortened V by 2 bases and J by 6 bases, and 11 bases separated the two germline ends. The germline V gene encodes CDR1 MRHNA and CDR2 SNTAGT. The CDR3 contains 14 residues. The CDR3 DNA sequence: TGTGCCAGCAGTGACGCTGGGACCCGCAATGAGCAGTTCTTC. Protein sequence: CASSDAGTRNEQFF.

The sample holds a few counts of this clonotype. The rearrangement joins TRBV7-8 to TRBJ2-5, with 14 bases lining up with TRBD2. The CDR3 runs 17 residues. V lost 0 bases, J lost 5 bases, and 5 bases stayed unmatched. CDR1 is SGHVS and CDR2 is FQNEAQ in the germline V gene. CDR3: CASSLAGTSGSTETQYF. The CDR3 DNA follows: TGTGCCAGCAGCTTAGCCGGGACTAGCGGGAGTACGGAGACCCAGTACTTC.

V gene TRBV4-3 combines with J gene TRBJ2-3; 12 bases map to TRBD2. CDR3 length equals 17 residues. Germline V gives CDR1 LGHNA, CDR2 YSLEER. J was trimmed by 4 bases and V by 3 bases; bases with no gene match: 8. The chain's CDR3 is CASSHGGLAGNPDTQYF. The DNA for the CDR3 is TGCGCCAGCAGCCACGGAGGACTAGCGGGAAATCCAGATACGCAGTATTTT.

The DNA for the CDR3 is TGTGCCATCAGTGAGTTCCGGGGGGCTCTGGGGACTGAAGCTTTCTTT. Translating gives CAISEFRGALGTEAFF. V is TRBV10-3 and J is TRBJ1-1; weak D call: TRBD1 (6 bases). CDR1 and CDR2 (germline): ENHRY, SYGVKD. The V and J ends lost 1 base and 5 bases respectively, with 17 bases between them. The CDR3 is 16 amino acids.

The table lists this clonotype with a few counts. Here the CDR3 DNA reads TGTGCCAGCAGTTACTCGCGTGCCCCCAAGGATACGCAGTATTTT. This gives the protein CASSYSRAPKDTQYF. V is TRBV6-2 or TRBV6-3 and J is TRBJ2-3, with D unresolved. The V gene's germline CDR1 is MNHEY and CDR2 SVGEGT. With 0 bases removed from V and 6 bases from J, the gap between germline ends came to 13 bases. The CDR3 runs to 15 residues.

V gene TRBV5-1 combines with J gene TRBJ2-2; 10 bases are shared with TRBD2. Trimming at V came to 4 bases and at J to 0 bases, leaving 6 bases not matched to a gene. Germline values: CDR1 SGHRS, CDR2 YFSETQ. This CDR3 contains 17 residues. CDR3 DNA: TGCGCCAGCAGCCCCCGGACTAGCGGACCGAACACCGGGGAGCTGTTTTTT. As protein: CASSPRTSGPNTGELFF.

The chain joins TRBV20-1 to TRBJ2-7, with 7 nucleotides matching TRBD1. CDR3 length: 14 residues. CDR1 is DFQATT, CDR2 SNEGSKA, per germline (reference sequence). Germline trimming cut 3 bases from V and 4 bases from J; bases unmatched to any gene: 9. Here the CDR3 reads CSARGRGQAYEQYF. In DNA, the CDR3 is TGCAGTGCTAGGGGTAGGGGGCAGGCTTACGAGCAGTACTTC.

V is TRBV4-3 and J is TRBJ1-2; D is uncertain. From germline, CDR1 is LGHNA and CDR2 YSLEER. This CDR3 contains 15 residues. The ends were cut back, 0 bases at V and 2 bases at J, with 10 bases in the middle. The chain's CDR3 is CASSQDPVNNYGYTF. The CDR3 bases are TGCGCCAGCAGCCAAGACCCAGTCAACAACTATGGCTACACCTTC.

The V call is TRBV5-1, the J call TRBJ2-2; tentative D call: TRBD2 (5 bases). This CDR3 contains 15 residues. Germline assignment: CDR1 SGHRS and CDR2 YFSETQ. Trimming pared 8 bases from V and 4 bases from J, leaving 18 bases between. The CDR3 sequence is CASLDSGAATGELFF. The CDR3 nucleotides are TGCGCCAGTCTGGACTCCGGAGCGGCCACCGGGGAGCTGTTTTTT. Full variable domain (remainder filled in from reference TRBV5-1 and TRBJ2-2): KAGVTQTPRYLIKTRGQQVTLSCSPISGHRSVSWYQQTPGQGLQFLFEYFSETQRNKGNFPGRFSGRQFSNSRSEMNVSTLELGDSALYLCASLDSGAATGELFFGEGSRLTVL.

This clonotype has just a few counts. This chain uses TRBV5-1 with TRBJ2-7; TRBD1 agrees at 8 bases. V shed 3 bases, J shed 5 bases, and the junction held 7 bases outside the gene matches. The CDR3 is made up of 14 amino acids. CDR1 and CDR2 (germline): SGHRS, YFSETQ. CDR3: CASSWTGPLDEQYF. Here the CDR3 DNA reads TGCGCCAGCAGCTGGACAGGGCCCCTCGACGAGCAGTACTTC.

This clonotype was seen more than once but under ten times. The J gene is TRBJ2-7, the V gene TRBV24-1, with TRBD1 matching over 7 bases. There are 16 residues in the CDR3. Germline V gene lookup returns CDR1 KGHDR and CDR2 SFDVKD. Losses at the gene ends were 0 bases for V and 2 bases for J; bases not matched to a gene: 6. CDR3 in amino acids: CATSDLHVGTAYEQYF. The CDR3 DNA follows: TGTGCCACCAGTGATTTGCATGTAGGGACAGCCTACGAGCAGTACTTC.

This chain uses TRBV12-3 or TRBV12-4 with TRBJ1-5; D might be TRBD1 (6 bases). The CDR3 covers 14 residues. V was shortened by 5 bases and J by 1 base, with 9 bases between the two germline ends. CDR3: CASSLTGSNQPQHF. In DNA form, the CDR3 reads TGTGCCAGCAGTCTCACAGGGAGCAATCAGCCCCAGCATTTT.

The chain links TRBV4-1 to TRBJ2-7, with a tentative D call TRBD1 (5 bases). This CDR3 contains 16 residues. Germline CDR1 is MGHRA and CDR2 is YSYEKL. Trimming left V 3 bases short and J 2 bases short, with 17 bases between. This CDR3 reads CASSQPLDRKTYEQYF. CDR3 nucleotides: TGCGCCAGCAGCCAGCCCCTTGACAGAAAAACCTACGAGCAGTACTTC.

The chain carries TRBV7-9 and TRBJ2-1; a possible D gene is TRBD2 (5 bases). This CDR3 has 16 amino acids. Trimming cost V 3 bases and J 0 bases, with 12 bases left between them. Germline V gene data show CDR1 as SEHNR and CDR2 as FQNEAQ (reference sequence). The CDR3 DNA reads as TGTGCCAGCAGCTTGACTACAGCGAGCTCCTACAATGAGCAGTTCTTC. Protein: CASSLTTASSYNEQFF.

The CDR3 DNA is TGTGCCATCAGTGATGGGGGAAGGGGGCGAAATGGGCAGGGCGAGCAGTACTTC. Protein: CAISDGGRGRNGQGEQYF. The chain is built from TRBV10-3 and TRBJ2-7; 7 bases fit TRBD1. The J segment lost 6 bases and the V segment lost 3 bases, leaving 20 bases of the junction unmatched. CDR1 ENHRY and CDR2 SYGVKD come from the germline V gene. CDR3 length equals 18 residues.

The J gene is TRBJ2-5, the V gene TRBV29-1, with 10 bases aligning to TRBD2. The CDR3 runs to 18 residues. Germline values: CDR1 SQVTM, CDR2 ANQGSEA. V lost 3 bases to trimming and J lost 0 bases; unmatched junction nucleotides: 13. CDR3 in DNA: TGCAGCGTTGAGTCCGGGACTAGCGCCCTAGGGGACCAAGAGACCCAGTACTTC. Amino acid sequence: CSVESGTSALGDQETQYF.

Note on this clonotype: One base away lies a much larger clone, so this may be a sequencing read error. CDR3 protein: CASSAQETQYF. CDR3 bases: TGTGCCAGCAGTGCCCAAGAGACCCAGTACTTC. This chain links TRBV27 with TRBJ2-5; D unresolved. This CDR3 region has 11 residues. Germline V gene data show CDR1 as MNHEY and CDR2 as SMNVEV (reference sequence). The germline V and J ends were trimmed by 5 bases and 1 base, with 2 bases remaining between them.

Only a few counts were recorded for this clonotype. The chain couples TRBV9 to TRBJ2-2; weak D call: TRBD1 (5 bases). The CDR3 extends over 11 amino acids. Germline V gives CDR1 SGDLS, CDR2 YYNGEE. V lost 6 bases and J 6 bases, leaving 6 bases between the germline ends. CDR3 amino acids: CASKGAGELFF. The CDR3, as DNA: TGTGCCAGCAAAGGGGCCGGGGAGCTGTTTTTT.

J is TRBJ1-1 and V is TRBV12-3 or TRBV12-4, with 9 bases identical to TRBD1. V lost 5 bases, J lost 4 bases, and 5 bases stayed unmatched. CDR3 length: 14 residues. CDR3 DNA sequence: TGTGCCAGCAGTCCCCCGGACAGGGGCACTGAAGCTTTCTTT. It specifies CASSPPDRGTEAFF.

V usage is TRBV12-3 or TRBV12-4 and J usage is TRBJ2-1; 7 bases are shared with TRBD2. With V trimmed by 4 bases and J by 8 bases, 8 bases remained unmatched. There are 14 residues in the CDR3. CDR3 bases: TGTGCCAGCAGTTGGGGCGGGAGAAAGGATGAGCAGTTCTTC. Protein product: CASSWGGRKDEQFF.

The gene calls are TRBV20-1 and TRBJ2-1; 9 bases align to TRBD2. CDR1 DFQATT and CDR2 SNEGSKA come from the germline V gene (reference sequence). Trimming removed 6 bases from V and 9 bases from J; junction bases left unmatched: 12. There are 14 residues in the CDR3. This CDR3 reads CSAGDGGGAVEQFF. The CDR3 DNA reads TGCAGTGCCGGAGACGGCGGGGGGGCCGTTGAGCAGTTCTTC.

This clonotype came up a few times. The DNA for the CDR3 is TGTGCCAGCAGCCTAACTAGCGGGAGTTATTCCTACGAGCAGTACTTC. Encoded protein: CASSLTSGSYSYEQYF. J is TRBJ2-7 and V is TRBV7-2, with 11 positions matching TRBD2. The trim removed 5 bases at V and 1 base at J, leaving 7 bases unmatched. Germline V gene lookup returns CDR1 SGHTA and CDR2 FQGNSA. The CDR3 loop spans 16 amino acids.

This clonotype was seen repeatedly, ten times or more. The chain joins TRBV12-3 or TRBV12-4 to TRBJ2-5, with a possible D match to TRBD2 (5 bases). Trimming shortened V by 6 bases and J by 1 base, and 12 bases separated the two germline ends. The CDR3 has 14 amino acids. The CDR3 reads CASRPEEFQETQYF. CDR3 nucleotides: TGTGCCAGCAGGCCGGAGGAGTTCCAAGAGACCCAGTACTTC.

This chain uses TRBV5-1 with TRBJ2-6, with D tentatively TRBD1 (6 bases). The CDR3 covers 15 residues. Trimming pared 6 bases from V and 0 bases from J, leaving 10 bases between. The germline gives CDR1 SGHRS, CDR2 YFSETQ. In DNA form, the CDR3 reads TGCGCCAGCAAGGACAGACCCTCTGGGGCCAACGTCCTGACTTTC. Its protein is CASKDRPSGANVLTF.

Only a few counts were recorded for this clonotype. V usage is TRBV12-3 or TRBV12-4 and J usage is TRBJ2-7; D unresolved. The CDR3 is 16 amino acids. V was shortened by 2 bases and J by 1 base, with 15 bases between the two germline ends. In DNA, the CDR3 is TGTGCCAGCAGTTTAAGGTTCCGCCGTTTATCCTACGAGCAGTACTTC. It translates to CASSLRFRRLSYEQYF.

The gene calls are TRBV12-3 or TRBV12-4 and TRBJ2-3; 8 nucleotides align to TRBD2. The length of the CDR3 is 16 residues. The V gene end was trimmed by 8 bases and the J gene end by 4 bases; junction bases not matched to a gene: 14. CDR3 sequence: CASPPRGSGGADTQYF. DNA for the CDR3: TGTGCCAGCCCCCCCCGGGGAAGCGGGGGTGCAGATACGCAGTATTTT.

This clonotype was counted between two and nine times. The chain links TRBV15 to TRBJ1-2, with TRBD1 as a possible D gene (5 bases). V was cut by 0 bases and J by 5 bases, with 10 bases left in between. The CDR3 is 14 residues long. Germline CDR1 reads LNHNV; CDR2 reads YYDKDF (reference sequence). Here the CDR3 DNA reads TGTGCCACCAGCAGAGATTTAGGGGATTATGGCTACACCTTC. Translated, it gives CATSRDLGDYGYTF.

This clonotype has a handful of counts. The chain recombines TRBV6-6 with TRBJ2-5; D perhaps matches TRBD2 (5 bases). CDR1 is MNHNY, CDR2 SVGAGI, per germline (reference sequence). This CDR3 has 11 amino acids. V shed 9 bases and J shed 5 bases, with 10 bases lying between them. This CDR3 is CASCGLETQYF. CDR3 bases: TGTGCCAGTTGCGGGTTGGAGACCCAGTACTTC.

V is TRBV5-4 and J is TRBJ2-3; D gene uncertain. This CDR3 contains 13 residues. From germline, CDR1 is SGHNT and CDR2 YYREEE (reference sequence). V was shortened by 4 bases and J by 2 bases, with 8 bases between the two germline ends. The CDR3 loop reads CASSPSYTDTQYF. The DNA for the CDR3 is TGTGCCAGCAGCCCGAGCTACACAGATACGCAGTATTTT. The variable domain in full, with the rest retrieved from reference TRBV5-4 and TRBJ2-3, is ETGVTQSPTHLIKTRGQQVTLRCSSQSGHNTVSWYQQALGQGPQFIFQYYREEENGRGNFPPRFSGLQFPNYSSELNVNALELDDSALYLCASSPSYTDTQYFGPGTRLTVL.

V and J are TRBV19 and TRBJ1-2; tentatively, D is TRBD1 (5 bases). The CDR3 sequence is 12 residues long. Germline-derived CDR1 and CDR2 are LNHDA and SQIVND (reference sequence). V was clipped by 10 bases and J by 3 bases, with 12 bases between them. The CDR3 region has the DNA TGTGCCACAAGTGGACACCACTATGGCTACACCTTC. Translated: CATSGHHYGYTF. The complete variable domain, with remaining parts taken from reference TRBV19 and TRBJ1-2, reads DGGITQSPKYLFRKEGQNVTLSCEQNLNHDAMYWYRQDPGQGLRLIYYSQIVNDFQKGDIAEGYSVSREKKESFPLTVTSAQKNPTAFYLCATSGHHYGYTFGSGTRLTVV.